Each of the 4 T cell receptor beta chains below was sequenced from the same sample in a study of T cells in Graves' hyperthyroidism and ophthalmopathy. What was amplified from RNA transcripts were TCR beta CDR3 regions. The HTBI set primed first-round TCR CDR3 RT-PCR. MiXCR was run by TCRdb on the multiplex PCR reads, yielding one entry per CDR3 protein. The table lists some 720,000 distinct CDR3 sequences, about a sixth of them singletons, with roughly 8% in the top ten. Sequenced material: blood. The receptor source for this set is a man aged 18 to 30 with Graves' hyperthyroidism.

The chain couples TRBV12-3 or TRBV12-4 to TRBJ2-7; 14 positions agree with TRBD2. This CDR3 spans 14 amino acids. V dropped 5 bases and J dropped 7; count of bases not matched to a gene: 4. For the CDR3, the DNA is TGTGCCAGCAGTCCGGGGACTAGCGGGGGTGAGCAGTACTTC. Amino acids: CASSPGTSGGEQYF.

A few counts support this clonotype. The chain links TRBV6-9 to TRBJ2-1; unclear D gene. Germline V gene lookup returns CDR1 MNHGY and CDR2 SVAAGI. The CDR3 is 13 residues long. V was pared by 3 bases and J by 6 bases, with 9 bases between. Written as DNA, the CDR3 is TGTGCCAGCAGTTACAAACAGTTCAATGAGCAGTTCTTC. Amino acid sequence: CASSYKQFNEQFF.

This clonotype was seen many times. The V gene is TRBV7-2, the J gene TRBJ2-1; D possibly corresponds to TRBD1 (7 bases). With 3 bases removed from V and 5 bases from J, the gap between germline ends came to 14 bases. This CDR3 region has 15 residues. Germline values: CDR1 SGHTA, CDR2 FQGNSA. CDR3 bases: TGTGCCAGCAGCTTGGGGGGACAGCTCCACAATGAGCAGTTCTTC. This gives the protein CASSLGGQLHNEQFF.

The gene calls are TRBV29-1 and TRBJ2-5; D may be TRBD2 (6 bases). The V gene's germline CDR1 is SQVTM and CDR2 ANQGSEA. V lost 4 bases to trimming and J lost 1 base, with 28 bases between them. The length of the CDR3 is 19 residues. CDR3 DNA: TGCAGCGTTGGATCGACTATTTTCGTAGGGGAGGCGTGCCAAGAGACCCAGTACTTC. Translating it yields CSVGSTIFVGEACQETQYF.